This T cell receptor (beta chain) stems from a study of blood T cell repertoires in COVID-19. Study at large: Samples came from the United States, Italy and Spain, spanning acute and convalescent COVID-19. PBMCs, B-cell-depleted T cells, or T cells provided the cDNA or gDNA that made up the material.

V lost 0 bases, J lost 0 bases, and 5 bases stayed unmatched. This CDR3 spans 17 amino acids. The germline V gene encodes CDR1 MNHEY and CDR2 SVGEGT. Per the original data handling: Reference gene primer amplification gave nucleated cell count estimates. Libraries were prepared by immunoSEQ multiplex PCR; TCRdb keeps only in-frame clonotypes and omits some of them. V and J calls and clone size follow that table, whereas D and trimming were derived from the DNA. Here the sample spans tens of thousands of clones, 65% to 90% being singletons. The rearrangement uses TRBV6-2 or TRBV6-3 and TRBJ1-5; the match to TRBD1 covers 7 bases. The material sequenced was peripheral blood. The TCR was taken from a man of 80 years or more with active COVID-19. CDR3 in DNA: TGTGCCAGCAGTTACTCGATGACAGGGTATAGCAATCAGCCCCAGCATTTT. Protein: CASSYSMTGYSNQPQHF.